The source of this TCR beta chain is a study of blood T cells in healthy people across ages. Study-wide results and caveats: Unsorted PBMC input precluded a conclusive naive versus antigen-experienced comparison. It was the long-lived donors that had more naive CD4+ cells and higher diversity than aged donors.

Primers used in a second PCR of about 7 to 12 cycles were a sample-barcoded 5' primer and a J-beta primer mix. Each cDNA molecule carried a tag from a template-switch adaptor that contained 12 random nucleotides. TCRdb re-derived calls from the 5' RACE reads in MiXCR, one entry per CDR3 protein. This table has some 800,000 distinct CDR3 sequences, under 45% appearing once. The donors, healthy Caucasians from Russia, were aged 6 to 90. This CDR3 spans 13 amino acids. Deletions cut 7 bases from V and 3 bases from J, with 13 bases between. Worth noting for this clonotype: What it binds is unknown.

Input material: blood. V is TRBV12-3 or TRBV12-4 and J is TRBJ2-7; D tentatively fits TRBD1 or TRBD2 (5 bases each). This TCR derives from a man in his 60s in good health. CDR3 amino acids: CASTSGRDYEQYF. The CDR3 bases are TGTGCCAGCACCTCGGGACGGGACTACGAGCAGTACTTC.